This T cell receptor (beta chain) was recorded in a study of T cell repertoires in cytomegalovirus infection. Study-wide context: Public TCR beta signature analysis indicated the presence of both CMV infection and matching HLA type.

In the case of this clonotype: Antigen specificity is unknown.

Whole-study results and caveats: HLA-C-restricted TCR beta clonotypes specific for CMV led the ex vivo response. Identification of carriers of CMV plus the relevant HLA was achieved through cumulative public TCR beta family frequency.

The trim removed 7 bases at V and 3 bases at J, leaving 17 bases unmatched. Germline loops: CDR1 LGHNT, CDR2 FRNRAP. The CDR3 covers 17 residues. Each CDR3 protein is one row after TCRdb ran MiXCR on the reads. The sample lists about 180,000 distinct CDR3 sequences, about 18% seen once, with approximately 26% in the top ten. Sequenced sample: CD8+ T cells from PBMCs. V is TRBV12-5 and J is TRBJ1-1; 7 positions agree with TRBD1. The sequence was collected from a human donor in good health (CMV status not recorded). Some clones in this sample may be carry-over from other donors' samples. As DNA, the CDR3 is TGTGCTAGTGCACTCGAAAGAACAGGGGATAGTGACACTGAAGCTTTCTTT. Translation gives CASALERTGDSDTEAFF.